This record covers a single T cell receptor beta chain. Libraries were prepared by immunoSEQ multiplex PCR; TCRdb keeps only in-frame clonotypes and omits some of them. In the table there are some 240,000 clones, around 80% of which are singletons. The sample belongs to a study of blood T cell repertoires in COVID-19. Across the study: COVID-19 samples collected from the United States, Italy and Spain covered acute and convalescent phases. T cells, B-cell-depleted T cells, or PBMCs provided the cDNA or gDNA that served as material.

Looked up from germline, CDR1 is SGDLS and CDR2 is YYNGEE. Unmatched junction bases numbered 4, after V lost 0 bases and J lost 10 bases. This CDR3 spans 14 amino acids. This sequence joins TRBV9 and TRBJ1-6; 7 bases match TRBD1. Sequenced input: peripheral blood. The sequence derives from a woman in her 40s who had recovered from COVID-19. The CDR3 loop is CASSVDDRESPLHF. Here the CDR3 DNA reads TGTGCCAGCAGCGTAGACGACAGGGAATCACCCCTCCACTTT.